Below are 3 T cell receptor beta chains sequenced from a single sample in a study of a mutant IDH1 vaccine in newly diagnosed glioma. Described time point: week 35, safety follow-up. A 20-mer mutant IDH1 peptide at 300 ug was injected subcutaneously with topical imiquimod. No antigen has been identified for these receptors. Using immunoSEQ multiplex PCR, the repertoire was profiled, and TCRdb retains in-frame clones only, with some absent. The sample consists of around 70,000 clones, more than 85% of them appearing once. The sample in question was PBMCs, obtained from a glioma patient whose treatment included an IDH1 peptide vaccine. These receptor sequences come from a young man with glioma.

The chain has TRBV5-6 and TRBJ1-3, with a possible D match to TRBD1 (5 bases). V was cut by 1 base and J by 0 bases, with 14 bases left in between. Germline CDR1 reads SGHDT; CDR2 reads YYEEEE. The CDR3 sequence is 17 residues long. The CDR3 bases are TGTGCCAGCAGCTTGCGTACGGGACCGCCCTCTGGAAACACCATATATTTT. It codes for CASSLRTGPPSGNTIYF.

This clone was counted a few times. The chain is built from TRBV2 and TRBJ2-5; TRBD1 might be the D (6 bases). This CDR3 contains 12 residues. Germline V gene data show CDR1 as SNHLY and CDR2 as FYNNEI. Trimming pared 1 base from V and 7 bases from J, leaving 7 bases between. The CDR3 here is CASSEDRVTQYF. CDR3 nucleotides: TGTGCCAGCAGTGAAGACAGGGTGACCCAGTACTTC.

Comment on this clone: At the DNA level, this CDR3 is encoded by other sequences in the same sample as well. This rearrangement joins TRBV6-4 to TRBJ1-2, with D maybe TRBD1 (5 bases). The germline CDR1 and CDR2 sequences are MRHNA and SNTAGT. The V gene lost 8 bases and the J gene lost 1 base, with 14 bases spanning the gap. The CDR3 runs to 14 residues. CDR3 loop: CASPQGSVNYGYTF. For the CDR3, the DNA is TGTGCCAGCCCTCAGGGTTCCGTTAACTATGGCTACACCTTC.